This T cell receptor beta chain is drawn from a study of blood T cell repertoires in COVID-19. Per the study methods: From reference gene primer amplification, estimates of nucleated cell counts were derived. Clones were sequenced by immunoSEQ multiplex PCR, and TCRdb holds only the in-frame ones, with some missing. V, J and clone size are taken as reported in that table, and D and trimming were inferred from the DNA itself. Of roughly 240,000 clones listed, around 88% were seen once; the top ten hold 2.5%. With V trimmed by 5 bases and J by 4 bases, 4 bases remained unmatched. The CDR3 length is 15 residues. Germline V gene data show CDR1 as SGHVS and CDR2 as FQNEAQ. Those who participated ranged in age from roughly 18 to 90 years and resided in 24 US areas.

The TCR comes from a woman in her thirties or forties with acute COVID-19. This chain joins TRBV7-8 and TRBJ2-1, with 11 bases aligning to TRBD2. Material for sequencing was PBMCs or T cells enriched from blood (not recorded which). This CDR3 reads CASSRTSGGYNEQFF. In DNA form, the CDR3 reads TGTGCCAGCAGCCGCACTAGCGGGGGATACAATGAGCAGTTCTTC.